This T cell receptor (beta chain) was recovered during a study of CD8 T cells in ankylosing spondylitis (dated by TCRdb to 2017 to 2019). Regarding the study in general: To find TCR variants linked to disease, the study profiled T cell receptor beta repertoires in ankylosing spondylitis patients and healthy donors. The full study cohort comprised around 23 ankylosing spondylitis patients and 110 or so healthy donors. Samples of peripheral blood were taken, and for ankylosing spondylitis patients, synovial fluid was collected as well. On the study overall, not on this receptor specifically: In peripheral blood, the disease-linked clones were found at relatively low frequencies and had a CD8+ phenotype. Blood from ankylosing spondylitis patients appeared to be characterized by a TCR beta motif made up of eight highly homologous amino acid variants. Some motif variants were previously reported in synovial fluid and blood of reactive arthritis patients, suggesting common disease-initiation mechanisms. The disease-linked clones were reported to be significantly enriched in matched synovial fluid samples from ankylosing spondylitis patients.

This clonotype was detected many times. Its antigen remains unidentified. No clone much larger than this one lies a single base away; base qualities are absent. At the junction V is shortened by 5 bases and J by 7 bases, with 14 bases in between. From the germline V gene, CDR1 is SQVTM and CDR2 is ANQGSEA. The CDR3, cysteine through phenylalanine, is 12 amino acids long. Solely the CDR3 DNA is kept, with 36 bases framed from the first base. These reads were obtained on an Illumina HiSeq 2500. Quantitative 5'-RACE with molecular barcodes was used to prepare TCR beta libraries. The study's own analysis went as follows. A new computational method based on a probabilistic model of VDJ rearrangement was used to identify disease-linked TCR variants. TCRdb redid the processing of the public reads, applying fastp at Q25 and MiXCR, and retained in-frame beta chains. Rows merge per CDR3 protein into single entries with the most common DNA and genes. It is TCRdb's table, rather than the study itself, that gives the V and J calls and clone size. Within this sample are 750,000 to 850,000 distinct CDR3 sequences, with approximately 12% of them counted one time only. The ten largest clones add up to 0.51% of the sample.

The TCR was taken from a male donor with ankylosing spondylitis. This chain joins TRBV29-1 to TRBJ2-5; the D gene remains uncertain. Sequenced material: blood, either unsorted or a sorted T cell fraction (not recorded which). At the DNA level, the sequence is TGCAGCGTTAACACAGCCCCAGGGACCCAGTACTTC. Translation gives CSVNTAPGTQYF.